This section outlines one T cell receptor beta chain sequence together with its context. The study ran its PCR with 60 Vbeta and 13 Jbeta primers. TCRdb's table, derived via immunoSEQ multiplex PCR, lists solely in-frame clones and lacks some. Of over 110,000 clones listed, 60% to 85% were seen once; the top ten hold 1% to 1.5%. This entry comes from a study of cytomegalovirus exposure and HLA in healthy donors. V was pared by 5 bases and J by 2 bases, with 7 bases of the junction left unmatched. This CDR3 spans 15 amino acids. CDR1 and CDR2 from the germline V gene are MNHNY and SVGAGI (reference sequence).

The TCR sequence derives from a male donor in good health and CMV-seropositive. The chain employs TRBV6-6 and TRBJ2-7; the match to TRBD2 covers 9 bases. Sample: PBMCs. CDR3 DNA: TGTGCCAGCAGTCTTAGCGGGGGCCCTACCTACGAGCAGTACTTC. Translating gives CASSLSGGPTYEQYF.